The clone carrying this T cell receptor beta chain was picked up many times. What it binds is not known. These data are taken from a study of T cells after posttransplantation cyclophosphamide. Study results and caveats: TRB clonality was highly associated with recipient CMV seropositivity and reactivation. Donor-recipient repertoire similarity was low at 1-2 months, rising over year one.

Peripheral blood was collected from the related graft donor on the marrow donation day. Sequencing was performed with immunoSEQ multiplex PCR; in TCRdb, only in-frame clones are kept and a portion is missing. This sample includes 30,000 to 35,000 clones with no singletons; its ten biggest clones take up 6.5% to 7%. The length of the CDR3 is 14 residues. Germline V CDR1 and CDR2: MNHNS, SASEGT. The TCR comes from a woman aged 45-60 years in good health and a related stem cell transplant donor. The source material was PBMCs. The V gene is TRBV6-1, the J gene TRBJ1-1; D gene ambiguous. This CDR3 reads CACSLRIWNTEAFF. Here the CDR3 DNA reads TGTGCTTGCAGCCTCAGGATATGGAACACTGAAGCTTTCTTT.